This is a list of T cell receptor beta chains from one sample in a study of beta chain features in type 1 diabetes. Here immunoSEQ multiplex PCR was the method, and the copy in TCRdb shows in-frame clones only, minus some. The data show roughly 310,000 clones, with 8% to 13% seen just once and under 0.02% held by the top ten. The sample was naive CD4+ T cells from blood. The receptors originated from a woman in her 30s in good health. The CDR3 runs from the conserved cysteine through the conserved F or W. Each record gives: D gene, V gene, J gene, clone size, CDR3 DNA, CDR3 protein. D genes are given only for firm matches. Some rows have no size entry. The others give once, few or many, or a class for an expanded clone.

d_gene: NA; v_gene: TRBV7-2; j_gene: TRBJ2-3; abundance: NA; CDR3nt: TGTGCCAGCAGCTTAGGGTCGGGCGGGAGCACAGATACGCAGTATTTT; CDR3aa: CASSLGSGGSTDTQYF
d_gene: NA; v_gene: TRBV7-3; j_gene: TRBJ2-2; abundance: few; CDR3nt: TGTGCCAGCAGCTTATGGGCTAGCGACGGCACCGGGGAGCTGTTTTTT; CDR3aa: CASSLWASDGTGELFF
d_gene: NA; v_gene: TRBV7-9; j_gene: TRBJ2-3; abundance: few; CDR3nt: TGTGCCAGCAGCTCAAGACAGAACAGCACAGATACGCAGTATTTT; CDR3aa: CASSSRQNSTDTQYF
d_gene: NA; v_gene: TRBV7-2; j_gene: TRBJ1-1; abundance: NA; CDR3nt: TGTGCCAGCAGCTTAGACTGGGCTACGAACACTGAAGCTTTCTTT; CDR3aa: CASSLDWATNTEAFF
d_gene: TRBD2; v_gene: TRBV5-6; j_gene: TRBJ2-1; abundance: NA; CDR3nt: TGTGCCAGCAGCCCCCCATGGAGCGGGAGCTACAATGAGCAGTTCTTC; CDR3aa: CASSPPWSGSYNEQFF
d_gene: NA; v_gene: TRBV28; j_gene: TRBJ1-1; abundance: NA; CDR3nt: TGTGCCAGCAGCCCGCCCCGGAGGACAGTTGAAGCTTTCTTT; CDR3aa: CASSPPRRTVEAFF
d_gene: NA; v_gene: TRBV7-2; j_gene: TRBJ1-5; abundance: NA; CDR3nt: TGTGCCAGCAGCACAAACCGGGGGGGATCCCAGCCCCAGCATTTT; CDR3aa: CASSTNRGGSQPQHF
d_gene: NA; v_gene: TRBV7-2; j_gene: TRBJ2-7; abundance: NA; CDR3nt: TGTGCCAGCAGCTCAACTTACGAGCAGTACTTC; CDR3aa: CASSSTYEQYF
d_gene: NA; v_gene: TRBV7-2; j_gene: TRBJ1-5; abundance: NA; CDR3nt: TGTGCCAGCAGCAACCGGGACAATCAGCCCCAGCATTTT; CDR3aa: CASSNRDNQPQHF
d_gene: NA; v_gene: TRBV2; j_gene: TRBJ2-3; abundance: NA; CDR3nt: TGTGCCAGCACCCAAGTCGGGGGGCTAACAGGCACAGATACGCAGTATTTT; CDR3aa: CASTQVGGLTGTDTQYF
d_gene: NA; v_gene: TRBV6-5; j_gene: TRBJ2-5; abundance: NA; CDR3nt: TGTGCCAGCAGTTACTCGGGCGGGCGACGGGAGACCCAGTACTTC; CDR3aa: CASSYSGGRRETQYF
d_gene: TRBD2; v_gene: TRBV9; j_gene: TRBJ2-7; abundance: few; CDR3nt: TGTGCCAGCAGCGCACGGGAGGGCCCCTACGAGCAGTACTTC; CDR3aa: CASSAREGPYEQYF
d_gene: NA; v_gene: TRBV30; j_gene: TRBJ1-2; abundance: few; CDR3nt: TGTGCCTGGAACCTCGGCGGGGACTATGGCTACACCTTC; CDR3aa: CAWNLGGDYGYTF
d_gene: TRBD2; v_gene: TRBV29-1; j_gene: TRBJ2-1; abundance: NA; CDR3nt: TGCAGCGCGAGGGAGGGTTCCTACAATGAGCAGTTCTTC; CDR3aa: CSAREGSYNEQFF
d_gene: TRBD2; v_gene: TRBV7-8; j_gene: TRBJ2-7; abundance: NA; CDR3nt: TGTGCCAGCAGCTTAGTTGCGGGGGGCTACGAGCAGTACTTC; CDR3aa: CASSLVAGGYEQYF
d_gene: TRBD2; v_gene: TRBV7-3; j_gene: TRBJ2-2; abundance: NA; CDR3nt: TGTGCCAGCAGCTTAAAGGGACTAGTTACCGGGGAGCTGTTTTTT; CDR3aa: CASSLKGLVTGELFF
d_gene: NA; v_gene: TRBV30; j_gene: TRBJ1-3; abundance: few; CDR3nt: TGTGCCTGGAGTGTAGGCGGTTCGTCTGGAAACACCATATATTTT; CDR3aa: CAWSVGGSSGNTIYF
d_gene: NA; v_gene: TRBV6-1; j_gene: TRBJ1-5; abundance: NA; CDR3nt: TGTGCCAGCAGCCGGAGCAATCAGCCCCAGCATTTT; CDR3aa: CASSRSNQPQHF
d_gene: TRBD1; v_gene: TRBV4-1; j_gene: TRBJ2-7; abundance: few; CDR3nt: TGCGCCAGCAGCCATTACAGGGGGCGCGAATCCCTCGAGCAGTACTTC; CDR3aa: CASSHYRGRESLEQYF
d_gene: NA; v_gene: TRBV18; j_gene: TRBJ2-1; abundance: few; CDR3nt: TGTGCCAGCTCACGATCCGGGGCCTACAATGAGCAGTTCTTC; CDR3aa: CASSRSGAYNEQFF
d_gene: NA; v_gene: TRBV7-9; j_gene: TRBJ1-5; abundance: NA; CDR3nt: TGTGCCAGCAGCAGGGGGGGCAGCAATCAGCCCCAGCATTTT; CDR3aa: CASSRGGSNQPQHF
d_gene: TRBD1; v_gene: TRBV28; j_gene: TRBJ2-3; abundance: NA; CDR3nt: TGTGCCAGCAGTGGTTGGATACAGGGGTTGACAGATACGCAGTATTTT; CDR3aa: CASSGWIQGLTDTQYF
d_gene: NA; v_gene: TRBV2; j_gene: TRBJ2-4; abundance: NA; CDR3nt: TGTGCCAGCAGCAGGATTTCCAAAAACATTCAGTACTTC; CDR3aa: CASSRISKNIQYF
d_gene: NA; v_gene: TRBV5-1; j_gene: TRBJ2-1; abundance: few; CDR3nt: TGCGCCAGCAGCTTGAGTGCAGGGGGGTACAATGAGCAGTTCTTC; CDR3aa: CASSLSAGGYNEQFF
d_gene: TRBD2; v_gene: TRBV5-8; j_gene: TRBJ2-5; abundance: NA; CDR3nt: TGTGCCAGCAGCTTGTCTAGCGGGGGGCAAGAGACCCAGTACTTC; CDR3aa: CASSLSSGGQETQYF
d_gene: NA; v_gene: TRBV4-2; j_gene: TRBJ1-5; abundance: few; CDR3nt: TGTGCCAGCAGCCAAGATATTAGCGGTAACAATCAGCCCCAGCATTTT; CDR3aa: CASSQDISGNNQPQHF
d_gene: NA; v_gene: TRBV9; j_gene: TRBJ1-1; abundance: few; CDR3nt: TGTGCCAGCAGCGTCAGGGGAGATACTGAAGCTTTCTTT; CDR3aa: CASSVRGDTEAFF
d_gene: TRBD1; v_gene: TRBV28; j_gene: TRBJ1-2; abundance: NA; CDR3nt: TGTGCCAGCAGCCTCCGGGACAGATCGGGTCACACCTTC; CDR3aa: CASSLRDRSGHTF
d_gene: TRBD2; v_gene: TRBV14; j_gene: TRBJ2-3; abundance: NA; CDR3nt: TGTGCCAGCAGCCATCTCGGGGCTAGCGGGTACACAGATACGCAGTATTTT; CDR3aa: CASSHLGASGYTDTQYF
d_gene: TRBD2; v_gene: TRBV28; j_gene: TRBJ2-1; abundance: NA; CDR3nt: TGTGCCAGCAGTTTTGGTAGCGGGAGGGTTCAAGGTGAGCAGTTCTTC; CDR3aa: CASSFGSGRVQGEQFF
d_gene: TRBD1; v_gene: TRBV28; j_gene: TRBJ1-2; abundance: NA; CDR3nt: TGTGCCAGCAGTTTCGACAGGGTTGATGGCTACACCTTC; CDR3aa: CASSFDRVDGYTF
d_gene: TRBD1; v_gene: TRBV28; j_gene: TRBJ1-5; abundance: NA; CDR3nt: TGTGCCAGCAGTTTTGGACAGGGGTTTCAGCCCCAGCATTTT; CDR3aa: CASSFGQGFQPQHF
d_gene: TRBD1; v_gene: TRBV28; j_gene: TRBJ2-3; abundance: NA; CDR3nt: TGTGCCAGCAGCCCGGGACAGGGGAGGGGAGATACGCAGTATTTT; CDR3aa: CASSPGQGRGDTQYF
d_gene: NA; v_gene: TRBV19; j_gene: TRBJ2-4; abundance: NA; CDR3nt: TGTGCCAGTAGTACTTCCGGTAGAAACATTCAGTACTTC; CDR3aa: CASSTSGRNIQYF
d_gene: TRBD2; v_gene: TRBV30; j_gene: TRBJ2-7; abundance: NA; CDR3nt: TGTGCCTGGAATGCACTAGCGGGAGGGATATACGAGCAGTACTTC; CDR3aa: CAWNALAGGIYEQYF
d_gene: NA; v_gene: TRBV19; j_gene: TRBJ1-1; abundance: NA; CDR3nt: TGTGCCAGTAGAAATACGGCAGGAGGGAAAGCTTTCTTT; CDR3aa: CASRNTAGGKAFF
d_gene: NA; v_gene: TRBV19; j_gene: TRBJ1-5; abundance: few; CDR3nt: TGTGCCAGTACCCTATATTACGGTCAGCCCCAGCATTTT; CDR3aa: CASTLYYGQPQHF
d_gene: TRBD2; v_gene: TRBV5-1; j_gene: TRBJ2-5; abundance: few; CDR3nt: TGCGCCAGCAGCCAGACTAGCGGGAGAGAGACCCAGTACTTC; CDR3aa: CASSQTSGRETQYF
d_gene: NA; v_gene: TRBV28; j_gene: TRBJ2-6; abundance: few; CDR3nt: TGTGCCAGCAGTTCGGGACACTCCTCTGGGGCCAACGTCCTGACTTTC; CDR3aa: CASSSGHSSGANVLTF
d_gene: NA; v_gene: TRBV10-3; j_gene: TRBJ2-7; abundance: few; CDR3nt: TGTGCCATCAGTGTAAAAGGGGGTAGAAGCGGAGGAGCTAACGAGCAGTACTTC; CDR3aa: CAISVKGGRSGGANEQYF
d_gene: NA; v_gene: TRBV7-9; j_gene: TRBJ2-5; abundance: NA; CDR3nt: TGTGCCAGCAGCCTCCGGGGTGGTGGAAAAGAGACCCAGTACTTC; CDR3aa: CASSLRGGGKETQYF
d_gene: NA; v_gene: TRBV7-3; j_gene: TRBJ2-1; abundance: NA; CDR3nt: TGTGCCAGCAGCCAGGACTCGCCCCCTTACAATGAGCAGTTCTTC; CDR3aa: CASSQDSPPYNEQFF
d_gene: TRBD2; v_gene: TRBV5-1; j_gene: TRBJ2-3; abundance: NA; CDR3nt: TGCGCCAGCAGCGGCGGGAGGGGCGCAGATACGCAGTATTTT; CDR3aa: CASSGGRGADTQYF
d_gene: NA; v_gene: TRBV7-6; j_gene: TRBJ1-1; abundance: NA; CDR3nt: TGTGCCAGCAGCCAGAGGTCGGGGGGTTTCACTGAAGCTTTCTTT; CDR3aa: CASSQRSGGFTEAFF
d_gene: NA; v_gene: TRBV28; j_gene: TRBJ2-1; abundance: NA; CDR3nt: TGTGCCAGCAGTTCTGGACAGTTATTGCAGTTCTTC; CDR3aa: CASSSGQLLQFF
d_gene: TRBD2; v_gene: TRBV28; j_gene: TRBJ2-1; abundance: NA; CDR3nt: TGTGCCAGCAGTTTTTACCATCTACTAGCGGGAACGGGCAATGAGCAGTTCTTC; CDR3aa: CASSFYHLLAGTGNEQFF